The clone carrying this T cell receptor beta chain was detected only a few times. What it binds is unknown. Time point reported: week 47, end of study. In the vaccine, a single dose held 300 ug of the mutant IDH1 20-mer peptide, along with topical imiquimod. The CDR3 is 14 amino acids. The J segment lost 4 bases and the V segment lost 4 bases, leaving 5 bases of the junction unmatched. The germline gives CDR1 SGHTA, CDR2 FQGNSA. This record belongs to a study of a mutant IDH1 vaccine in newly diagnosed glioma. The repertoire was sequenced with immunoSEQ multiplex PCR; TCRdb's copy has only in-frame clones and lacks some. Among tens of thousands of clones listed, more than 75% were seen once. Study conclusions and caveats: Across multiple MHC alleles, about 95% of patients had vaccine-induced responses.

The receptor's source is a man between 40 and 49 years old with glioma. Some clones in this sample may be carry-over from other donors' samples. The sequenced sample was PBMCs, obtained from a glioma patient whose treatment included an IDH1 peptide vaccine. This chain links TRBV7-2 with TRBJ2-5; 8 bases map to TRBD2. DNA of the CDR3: TGTGCCAGCAGCTCCGGGGGGGCCGCAGAGACCCAGTACTTC. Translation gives CASSSGGAAETQYF.